This TCR beta chain was sequenced in a study of blood T cell repertoires in COVID-19. Study context: Some COVID-19 samples were acute and others convalescent; all came from the United States, Italy and Spain. T cells, B-cell-depleted T cells, or PBMCs supplied cDNA or gDNA.

Methods used by the authors: For nucleated cells, counts were estimated from reference gene primer amplification. Generated by immunoSEQ multiplex PCR, the TCRdb table keeps only in-frame clones and is missing some. For V, J and clone size, that table is used; D and trimming come from the DNA. The repertoire holds 150,000 to 200,000 clones, approximately 87% seen once, with approximately 4% in the top ten. CDR3 length: 13 amino acids. Per the germline V gene, CDR1 is KGHSH and CDR2 is LQKENI. The ends were cut back, 6 bases at V and 4 bases at J, with 12 bases in the middle. The material sequenced was peripheral blood. The source of this sequence is a man in his late teens or twenties with active or convalescent COVID-19. The chain combines TRBV18 with TRBJ1-1, with D possibly being TRBD1 (6 bases). CDR3 DNA sequence: TGTGCCAGCTCCGTCAGGGGCTCCACTGAAGCTTTCTTT. Its protein product is CASSVRGSTEAFF.